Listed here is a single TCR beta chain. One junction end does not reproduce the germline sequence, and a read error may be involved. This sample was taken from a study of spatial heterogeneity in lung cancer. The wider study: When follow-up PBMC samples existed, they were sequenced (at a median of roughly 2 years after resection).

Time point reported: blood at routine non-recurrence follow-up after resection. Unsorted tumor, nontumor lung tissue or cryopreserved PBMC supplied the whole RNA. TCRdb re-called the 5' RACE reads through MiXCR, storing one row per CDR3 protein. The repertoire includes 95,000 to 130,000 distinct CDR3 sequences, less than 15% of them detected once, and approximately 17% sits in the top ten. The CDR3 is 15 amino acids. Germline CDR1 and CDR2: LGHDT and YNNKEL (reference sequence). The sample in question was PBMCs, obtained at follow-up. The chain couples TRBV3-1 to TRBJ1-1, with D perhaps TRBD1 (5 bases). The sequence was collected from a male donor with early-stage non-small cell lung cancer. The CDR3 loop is CASSQGMAGNPEAFF. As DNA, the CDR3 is TGTGCCAGCAGCCAAGGCATGGCAGGGAACCCTGAAGCTTTCTTT.